This T cell receptor beta chain was found in a study of PD-1 blockade in classical Hodgkin lymphoma. Study outcomes and limitations: The authors excluded patients who started nivolumab under 1 year after ASCT. Healthy donors reportedly exceeded newly diagnosed patients in baseline TCR diversity. Lower baseline TCR diversity marked trial partial responders and progressors. CD4+ but not CD8+ TCR diversity rose significantly by C4D1.

Each patient's relapse followed autologous stem cell transplantation, and brentuximab vedotin exposure varied. Magnetic negative selection purified CD4+ T cells from thawed PBMCs. To note about this clone: Its specificity is not known.

Only in-frame clones appear in the TCRdb table, and some are missing; sequencing was by immunoSEQ multiplex PCR. The table includes 10,000 to 15,000 clones, approximately 79% detected once. Sequencing was performed on CD4+ T cells from blood, taken at baseline. The sequence was collected from a human donor with classical Hodgkin lymphoma.

Here the CDR3 reads CASSLGGAHYEQYF. The CDR3 nucleotides read TGTGCCAGCAGCTTGGGAGGGGCCCACTACGAGCAGTACTTC. The chain uses TRBV5-4 and TRBJ2-5; the D call may be TRBD1 or TRBD2 (5 bases each). The J call is uncertain, as TRBJ2-7 better fits the DNA end. CDR1 is SGHNT and CDR2 is YYREEE in the germline V gene (reference sequence). The CDR3 loop spans 14 amino acids.